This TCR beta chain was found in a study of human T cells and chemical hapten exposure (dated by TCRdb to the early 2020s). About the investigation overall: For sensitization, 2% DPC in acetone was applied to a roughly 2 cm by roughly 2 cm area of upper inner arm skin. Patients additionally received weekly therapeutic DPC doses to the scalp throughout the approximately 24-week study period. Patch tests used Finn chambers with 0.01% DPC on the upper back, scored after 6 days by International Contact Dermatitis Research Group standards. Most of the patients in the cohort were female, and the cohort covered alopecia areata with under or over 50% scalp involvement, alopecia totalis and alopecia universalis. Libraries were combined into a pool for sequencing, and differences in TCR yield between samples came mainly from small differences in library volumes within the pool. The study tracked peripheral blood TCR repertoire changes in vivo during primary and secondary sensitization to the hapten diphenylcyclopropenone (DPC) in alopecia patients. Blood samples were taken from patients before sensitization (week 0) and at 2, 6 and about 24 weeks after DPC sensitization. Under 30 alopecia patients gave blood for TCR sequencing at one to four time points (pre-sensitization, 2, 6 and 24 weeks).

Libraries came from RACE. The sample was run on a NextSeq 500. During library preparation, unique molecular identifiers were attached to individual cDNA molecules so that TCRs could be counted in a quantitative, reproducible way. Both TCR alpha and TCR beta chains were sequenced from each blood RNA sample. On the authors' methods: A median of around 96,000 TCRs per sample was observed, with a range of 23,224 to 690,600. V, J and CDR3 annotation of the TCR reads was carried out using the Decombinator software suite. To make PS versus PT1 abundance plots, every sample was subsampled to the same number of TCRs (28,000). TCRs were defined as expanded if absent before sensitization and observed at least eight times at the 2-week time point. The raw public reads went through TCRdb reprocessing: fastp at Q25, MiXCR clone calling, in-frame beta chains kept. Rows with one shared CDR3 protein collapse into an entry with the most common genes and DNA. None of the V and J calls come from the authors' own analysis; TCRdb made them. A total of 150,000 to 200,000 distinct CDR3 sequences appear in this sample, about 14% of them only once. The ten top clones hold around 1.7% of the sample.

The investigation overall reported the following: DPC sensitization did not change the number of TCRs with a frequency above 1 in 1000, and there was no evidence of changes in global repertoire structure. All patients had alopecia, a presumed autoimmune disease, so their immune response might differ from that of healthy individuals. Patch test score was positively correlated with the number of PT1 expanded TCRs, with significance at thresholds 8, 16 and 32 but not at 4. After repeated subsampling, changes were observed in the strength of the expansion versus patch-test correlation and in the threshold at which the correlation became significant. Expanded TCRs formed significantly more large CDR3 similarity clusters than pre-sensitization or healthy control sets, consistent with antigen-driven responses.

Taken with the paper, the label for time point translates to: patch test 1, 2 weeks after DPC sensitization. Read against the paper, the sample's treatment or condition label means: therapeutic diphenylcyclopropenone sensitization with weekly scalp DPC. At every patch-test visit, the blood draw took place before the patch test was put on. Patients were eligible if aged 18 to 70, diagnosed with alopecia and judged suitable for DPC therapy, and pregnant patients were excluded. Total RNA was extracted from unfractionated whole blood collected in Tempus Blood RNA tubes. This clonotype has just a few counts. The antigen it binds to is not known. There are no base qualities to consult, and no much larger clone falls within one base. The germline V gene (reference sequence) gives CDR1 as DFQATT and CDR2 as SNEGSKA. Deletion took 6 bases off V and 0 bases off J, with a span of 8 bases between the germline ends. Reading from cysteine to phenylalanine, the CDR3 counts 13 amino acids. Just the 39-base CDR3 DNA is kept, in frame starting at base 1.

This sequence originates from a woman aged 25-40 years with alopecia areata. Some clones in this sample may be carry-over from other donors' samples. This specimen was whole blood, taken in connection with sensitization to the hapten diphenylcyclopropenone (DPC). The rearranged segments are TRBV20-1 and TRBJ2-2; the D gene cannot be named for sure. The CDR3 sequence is CSASGPNTGELFF. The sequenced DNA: TGCAGTGCCTCCGGCCCGAACACCGGGGAGCTGTTTTTT.